These 32 T cell receptor beta chains originate from one sample sequenced in a study of cytotoxic CD8 clonotypes in ibrutinib-treated CLL. Repertoires were generated with immunoSEQ multiplex PCR, while TCRdb's copy carries only in-frame clones and drops some. The sample carries more than 110,000 clones, roughly 90% recorded once. The source material was PBMCs, sampled after 12 months of ibrutinib treatment. These receptors all come from a human donor with chronic lymphocytic leukemia.

CDR3 DNA sequence: TGTGCCAGCAGCCGAGGACAGGTGTACACTGAAGCTTTCTTT. Its protein product is CASSRGQVYTEAFF. The chain employs TRBV11-3 and TRBJ1-1; 7 bases are shared with TRBD1. The CDR3 totals 14 residues. V dropped 5 bases and J dropped 3; count of bases not matched to a gene: 6. Germline V gene data show CDR1 as SGHNT and CDR2 as YENEEA.

The V call is TRBV9, the J call TRBJ2-1; D unresolved. V lost 3 bases and J 7 bases, leaving 8 bases between the germline ends. From germline, CDR1 is SGDLS and CDR2 YYNGEE. This CDR3 contains 12 residues. The CDR3 reads CASSEDPNEQFF. DNA for the CDR3: TGTGCCAGCAGCGAAGACCCTAATGAGCAGTTCTTC.

The V call is TRBV5-6, the J call TRBJ2-7; 9 positions match TRBD1. Germline CDR1 reads SGHDT; CDR2 reads YYEEEE. There are 15 residues in the CDR3. J was trimmed by 3 bases and V by 1 base; bases with no gene match: 5. The CDR3 sequence is CASSLTGTGFYEQYF. In nucleotides, the CDR3 is TGTGCCAGCAGCTTGACCGGGACAGGGTTCTACGAGCAGTACTTC.

The rearrangement links TRBV27 to TRBJ2-1; 9 bases line up with TRBD1. The ends lost 3 bases at V and 4 bases at J; junction bases unmatched: 10. There are 17 residues in the CDR3. Germline values: CDR1 MNHEY, CDR2 SMNVEV (reference sequence). The CDR3 region is CASSFSTGGESYNEQFF. The DNA of the CDR3 is TGTGCCAGCAGTTTTAGTACAGGGGGCGAGTCTTACAATGAGCAGTTCTTC.

The rearrangement links TRBV7-8 to TRBJ2-5; the D gene is possibly TRBD1 (6 bases). This CDR3 has 15 residues. The V and J ends lost 0 bases and 1 base respectively, with 9 bases between them. Germline loops: CDR1 SGHVS, CDR2 FQNEAQ. As DNA, the CDR3 is TGTGCCAGCAGCTTAGCACGGACAGTCCAAGAGACCCAGTACTTC. Translated: CASSLARTVQETQYF.

The J gene is TRBJ2-5, the V gene TRBV7-2, with a tentative D call TRBD2 (6 bases). The CDR3 covers 16 residues. Per germline, CDR1 SGHTA and CDR2 FQGNSA. V lost 2 bases and J lost 5, with 18 bases in between. The CDR3, as DNA: TGTGCCAGCAGCTTATTCCCTAGAGGTGGGGGGGAGACCCAGTACTTC. Protein sequence: CASSLFPRGGGETQYF.

This rearrangement joins TRBV2 to TRBJ2-7, with D possibly being TRBD1 or TRBD2 (6 bases each). The CDR3 length is 15 residues. Trimming took off 6 bases at V and 0 bases at J, with 15 bases between the two ends. The germline gives CDR1 SNHLY, CDR2 FYNNEI. For the CDR3, the DNA is TGTGCCAGCAGGAAAGGCGGGGACATCTCCTACGAGCAGTACTTC. Translated, it gives CASRKGGDISYEQYF.

J is TRBJ2-7 and V is TRBV28; D ambiguous. Looked up from germline, CDR1 is MDHEN and CDR2 is SYDVKM. The length of the CDR3 is 15 residues. Trimming took off 7 bases at V and 0 bases at J, with 16 bases between the two ends. The CDR3 protein is CASTYPGTHSYEQYF. The CDR3 nucleotides read TGTGCCAGCACCTACCCAGGTACCCACTCCTACGAGCAGTACTTC.

This clone was seen a few times. This chain joins TRBV7-8 and TRBJ1-5, with 7 bases matching TRBD1. The CDR3 consists of 14 residues. Germline V gene data show CDR1 as SGHVS and CDR2 as FQNEAQ. With V trimmed by 4 bases and J by 7 bases, 7 bases remained unmatched. The CDR3 DNA reads TGTGCCAGCAGCTCCCAGGGGGTAGGGCAGCCCCAGCATTTT. Amino acids: CASSSQGVGQPQHF.

V and J are TRBV6-1 and TRBJ1-5; TRBD1 is a possible D gene (5 bases). This CDR3 region has 13 residues. V was shortened by 11 bases and J by 5 bases, with 16 bases between the two germline ends. The germline CDR1 and CDR2 sequences are MNHNS and SASEGT. As DNA, the CDR3 is TGTGCCTCCCGGGACGCAGTCGATCAGCCCCAGCATTTT. It is translated as CASRDAVDQPQHF.

This chain connects TRBV5-1 to TRBJ2-5; TRBD2 matches at 8 bases. This CDR3 has 14 amino acids. J was trimmed by 4 bases and V by 4 bases; bases with no gene match: 6. Germline V gene lookup returns CDR1 SGHRS and CDR2 YFSETQ. CDR3 DNA sequence: TGCGCCAGCAGCCCTGGGAGCGGGGGAGAGACCCAGTACTTC. Protein product: CASSPGSGGETQYF.

The CDR3 spells CASSAGAYNEQFF. The CDR3 region has the DNA TGTGCCAGCTCAGCAGGAGCCTACAATGAGCAGTTCTTC. V is TRBV18 and J is TRBJ2-1; D is ambiguous. Germline loops: CDR1 KGHSH, CDR2 LQKENI. V was trimmed by 5 bases and J by 2 bases, leaving 7 bases between them. The CDR3 length is 13 residues.

The V call is TRBV7-8, the J call TRBJ2-1, with 7 bases matching TRBD2. The trim removed 4 bases at V and 4 bases at J, leaving 13 bases unmatched. Germline V gene lookup returns CDR1 SGHVS and CDR2 FQNEAQ. This CDR3 spans 17 amino acids. CDR3 bases: TGTGCCAGCAGCTCCCCGGCCAGCGGGACGCCTTACAATGAGCAGTTCTTC. Translating gives CASSSPASGTPYNEQFF.

The chain uses TRBV7-3 and TRBJ1-1; D not resolved. The germline V gene encodes CDR1 SGHTA and CDR2 FQGTGA. V gave up 6 bases and J gave up 4 bases, with 12 bases separating them. This CDR3 is built from 13 residues. CDR3 in amino acids: CASRPTRGTEAFF. The CDR3 DNA follows: TGTGCCAGCAGACCGACACGGGGCACTGAAGCTTTCTTT.

The rearrangement joins TRBV11-2 to TRBJ2-5; a possible D gene is TRBD2 (6 bases). This CDR3 comprises 14 residues. CDR1 and CDR2 (germline): SGHAT, FQNNGV. Between the trimmed V and J ends, which lost 5 bases and 3 bases, there was a span of 13 bases. CDR3 sequence: CASSPGTGKETQYF. The CDR3 region has the DNA TGTGCCAGCAGCCCCGGGACTGGGAAAGAGACCCAGTACTTC.

This rearrangement joins TRBV28 to TRBJ2-3; unclear D gene. Germline values: CDR1 MDHEN, CDR2 SYDVKM. The length of the CDR3 is 16 residues. V was trimmed by 6 bases and J by 4 bases, leaving 20 bases between them. Here the CDR3 reads CASSPSKFTRADTQYF. Written as DNA, the CDR3 is TGTGCCAGCAGCCCGTCTAAATTTACACGGGCAGATACGCAGTATTTT.

The genes are TRBV11-1 and TRBJ2-7, with 11 bases fitting TRBD2. Germline values: CDR1 SGHAT, CDR2 FQDESV (reference sequence). The CDR3 totals 14 residues. With 6 bases clipped from V and 1 base from J, the junction kept 2 bases outside the gene matches. The CDR3 loop is CASSSSGRSYEQYF. CDR3 DNA: TGTGCCAGCAGTTCTAGCGGGAGGTCCTACGAGCAGTACTTC.

CDR3 DNA sequence: TGTGCCACCAGCAGCGGGACTAGCGACCAAGAGACCCAGTACTTC. This translates into CATSSGTSDQETQYF. The chain couples TRBV15 to TRBJ2-5; 10 positions agree with TRBD2. Germline CDR1 reads LNHNV; CDR2 reads YYDKDF (reference sequence). This CDR3 is 15 amino acids long. V trimming: 3 bases; J trimming: 0 bases; junction bases outside the gene matches: 1.

The chain has TRBV28 and TRBJ1-2, with 9 bases aligning to TRBD1. The trim removed 6 bases at V and 4 bases at J, leaving 3 bases unmatched. This CDR3 spans 13 amino acids. Germline V gene sequence: CDR1 MDHEN, CDR2 SYDVKM. CDR3 amino acids: CASSEGQGYGYTF. The CDR3 DNA reads as TGTGCCAGCAGCGAGGGACAGGGCTATGGCTACACCTTC.

The chain employs TRBV29-1 and TRBJ2-6; 10 bases line up with TRBD1. This CDR3 contains 17 residues. Trimming removed 5 bases from V and 2 bases from J; junction bases left unmatched: 9. Germline V gives CDR1 SQVTM, CDR2 ANQGSEA. The CDR3 protein is CSVNGLTGGAGANVLTF. CDR3 bases: TGCAGCGTTAACGGGTTGACAGGGGGCGCTGGGGCCAACGTCCTGACTTTC.

The chain combines TRBV19 with TRBJ2-3; D is possibly TRBD1 (6 bases). Germline V CDR1 and CDR2: LNHDA, SQIVND (reference sequence). This CDR3 is built from 13 residues. Trimming removed 6 bases at V and 5 bases at J, with 12 bases between. The CDR3 DNA follows: TGTGCCAGTAGCCCGACAGGCGGAGATACGCAGTATTTT. Amino acids: CASSPTGGDTQYF.

The chain combines TRBV9 with TRBJ2-5; 7 nucleotides match TRBD1. This CDR3 has 15 residues. Germline trimming cut 4 bases from V and 0 bases from J; bases unmatched to any gene: 6. Germline V lookup: CDR1 SGDLS, CDR2 YYNGEE. The CDR3 DNA reads TGTGCCAGCAGCCCCAGGGGGTTGAACCAAGAGACCCAGTACTTC. The encoded protein is CASSPRGLNQETQYF.

The CDR3 bases are TGCGCCAGCAGTGGAGGGAGAAACAATGAGCAGTTCTTC. This codes for CASSGGRNNEQFF. This sequence joins TRBV10-1 and TRBJ2-1, with D maybe TRBD2 (5 bases). Germline assignment: CDR1 WNHNN and CDR2 SYGVQD (reference sequence). The CDR3 is made up of 13 amino acids. Between the trimmed V and J ends, which lost 4 bases and 5 bases, there was a span of 9 bases.

The rearrangement joins TRBV28 to TRBJ1-2; 8 bases are shared with TRBD1. CDR1 and CDR2 (germline): MDHEN, SYDVKM. This CDR3 has 15 residues. With V trimmed by 6 bases and J by 4 bases, 10 bases remained unmatched. CDR3 amino acids: CASRHGQGESYGYTF. The CDR3 nucleotides are TGTGCCAGCAGACATGGACAGGGTGAGTCCTATGGCTACACCTTC.

In its sample, this clone was seen once. This chain links TRBV6-6 with TRBJ1-5; D remains ambiguous. This CDR3 spans 15 amino acids. CDR1 and CDR2 from the germline V gene are MNHNY and SVGAGI (reference sequence). Trimming took 6 bases from V and 7 from J, leaving 19 bases between them. CDR3: CASSQPGMVDQPQHF. The CDR3 DNA follows: TGTGCCAGCAGCCAGCCCGGGATGGTAGACCAGCCCCAGCATTTT.

This clone was seen a single time. V gene TRBV5-8 combines with J gene TRBJ2-2, with 11 bases identical to TRBD1. With V trimmed by 5 bases and J by 6 bases, 6 bases remained unmatched. The CDR3 runs 15 residues. Germline V gives CDR1 SGHTS, CDR2 YDEGEE. This chain's CDR3 is CASSFWDRGAGELFF. CDR3 DNA: TGTGCCAGCAGTTTTTGGGACAGGGGGGCCGGGGAGCTGTTTTTT.

This clone was seen a handful of times. This chain joins TRBV4-3 and TRBJ2-2, with D tentatively TRBD2 (7 bases). V was cut by 0 bases and J by 4 bases, with 18 bases left in between. The CDR3 spans 18 residues. Germline CDR1 reads LGHNA; CDR2 reads YSLEER. CDR3 bases: TGCGCCAGCAGCCAAGAATCGTCGGGGGGCGGTATCACCGGGGAGCTGTTTTTT. It codes for CASSQESSGGGITGELFF.

V is TRBV2 and J is TRBJ2-7; tentatively, D is TRBD1 (6 bases). CDR1 and CDR2 (germline): SNHLY, FYNNEI. This CDR3 region has 12 residues. The CDR3 region has the DNA TGTGCAGATCGCAGGGGCCCCTACGAGCAGTACTTC. This encodes CADRRGPYEQYF.

The chain couples TRBV18 to TRBJ2-7; the D is unclear. The CDR3 totals 14 residues. Per the germline V gene, CDR1 is KGHSH and CDR2 is LQKENI. V was clipped by 3 bases and J by 0 bases, with 9 bases between them. The CDR3 bases are TGTGCCAGCTCACCTACGACGGCCTCCTACGAGCAGTACTTC. Amino acid sequence: CASSPTTASYEQYF.

V is TRBV18 and J is TRBJ2-7; 12 nucleotides line up with TRBD2. V shed 2 bases, J shed 5 bases, and the junction held 13 bases outside the gene matches. The CDR3 is 18 amino acids. Germline CDR1 reads KGHSH; CDR2 reads LQKENI. CDR3 sequence: CASSPFMSDGTSGHEQYF. The CDR3 region has the DNA TGTGCCAGCTCACCATTCATGTCAGACGGGACTAGCGGGCACGAGCAGTACTTC.

This chain connects TRBV27 to TRBJ2-5; D not certain. The V end was cut by 3 bases, the J end by 8 bases, with 16 bases between. Germline assignment: CDR1 MNHEY and CDR2 SMNVEV (reference sequence). This CDR3 contains 14 residues. CDR3 in DNA: TGTGCCAGCAGTTTTCAAGTTTATGGAGAAACCCAGTACTTC. Encoded protein: CASSFQVYGETQYF.

The V gene is TRBV2, the J gene TRBJ2-1, with D possibly being TRBD1 (6 bases). Trimming cost V 3 bases and J 0 bases, with 15 bases left between them. The CDR3 spans 17 residues. Germline V lookup: CDR1 SNHLY, CDR2 FYNNEI. The CDR3 DNA sequence: TGTGCCAGCAGTGAGTATGGACAGCCCAGCTCCTACAATGAGCAGTTCTTC. Translation gives CASSEYGQPSSYNEQFF.